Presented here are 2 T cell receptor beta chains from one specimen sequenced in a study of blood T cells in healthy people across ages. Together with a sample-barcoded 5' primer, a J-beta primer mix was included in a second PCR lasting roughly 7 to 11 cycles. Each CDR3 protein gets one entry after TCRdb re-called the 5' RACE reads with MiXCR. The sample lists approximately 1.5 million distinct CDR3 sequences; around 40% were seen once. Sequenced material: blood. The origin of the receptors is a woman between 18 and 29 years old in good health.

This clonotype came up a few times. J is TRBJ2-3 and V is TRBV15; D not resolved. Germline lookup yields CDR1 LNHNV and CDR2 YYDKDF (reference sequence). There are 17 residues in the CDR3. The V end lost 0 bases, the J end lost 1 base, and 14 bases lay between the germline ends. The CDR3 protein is CATSRERPNRGTDTQYF. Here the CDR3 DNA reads TGTGCCACCAGCAGAGAACGCCCGAATAGAGGCACAGATACGCAGTATTTT.

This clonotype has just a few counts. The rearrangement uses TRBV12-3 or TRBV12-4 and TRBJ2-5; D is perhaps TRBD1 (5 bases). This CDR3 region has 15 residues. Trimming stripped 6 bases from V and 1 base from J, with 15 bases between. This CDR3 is CASSPLDSVQETQYF. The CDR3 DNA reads TGTGCCAGCAGCCCCCTAGACAGTGTCCAAGAGACCCAGTACTTC.